The subject of this entry is one TCR beta chain. This clonotype was seen ten or more times. Its antigen is currently not known. Base qualities are not recorded, but no much larger clone differs from it by a single base. Instrument used: Illumina NovaSeq 6000. Synthesis of TCR cDNA relied on 5'RACE template switching, a step that introduced a universal primer site along with unique molecular identifiers. Priming of cDNA synthesis was performed from both the TCR alpha and TCR beta constant segments. Library amplification used two PCR steps, and the second PCR step added sample barcodes and sequencing adapters. Sequencing of libraries was performed on Illumina HiSeq 2500 (2x100 bp) or NovaSeq (2x150 bp). The authors' analysis ran thus. Demultiplexing of reads and collapsing into UMI consensus sequences were performed with MIGEC, and V(D)J alignment was carried out with MiXCR. Clonotypes responding to the vaccine were identified with edgeR on replicate PBMC samples, with the criteria of FDR below 0.01 and a log2 fold change above 5 up to day 15. Each bulk clonotype received a CD4 or CD8 identity based on whether the sequenced CD4 or CD8 repertoire contained that clonotype at higher abundance. TCRdb applied fastp at Q25 and MiXCR to the public reads, then kept only in-frame beta chains. Rows with a matching CDR3 protein are joined into one entry that keeps the most common DNA and genes. The authors' filters were not applied to this entry. The sample table contains fewer than 500,000 distinct CDR3 sequences; only one count was recorded for approximately 19% of them. The top ten hold about 18% of the sample.

The germline V gene (reference sequence) provides CDR1 DFQATT and CDR2 SNEGSKA. The CDR3, cysteine through phenylalanine, is 16 amino acids long. The read is trimmed to its CDR3 DNA, 48 bases read in frame from base 1. V is cut by 0 bases and J by 4 bases, and the space between the germline ends is 17 bases. These data are taken from a study of T cells after yellow fever vaccination (dated 2019 in TCRdb). Background for the entire study: The SMART-Seq v4 Ultra Low Input RNA kit was used to prepare libraries from fractions with low cell numbers. Bulk TCR alpha and beta repertoires were sequenced longitudinally to track T-cell clones before and after primary and booster YFV17D yellow fever vaccination. Two healthy male donors, one aged 18 to 30 and one aged 30 to 40 years, were included in the cohort. Blood samples were taken at several timepoints before and after primary and secondary immunization, and bulk PBMC replicates and cell subsets were isolated.

Results and caveats for the whole study, not just this receptor: Computational filtering was needed because FACS-sorted repertoires could contain abundant contaminating clonotypes from the bulk population. The secondary T-cell response was found to be weaker but faster than the primary response, with a peak reached on day 5 rather than on day 15. Most clones expanded after primary vaccination were re-detected after the booster (almost 98% of CD4 and roughly 85% of CD8), suggesting broad memory maintenance. The study included only a couple of donors, which limits how far the findings can be generalized. A small fraction of clonotypes appeared in both the CD4 and CD8 compartments, likely as a result of convergent recombination.

The label giving this sample's treatment or condition can be read as: live attenuated yellow fever vaccine strain. At each blood-draw timepoint, two biological replicates of bulk PBMCs were collected. PBMCs were isolated from peripheral blood using a standard Ficoll-Paque protocol. TriZol was used to extract RNA from bulk PBMCs, CD4 and CD8 fractions, and dextramer-positive and dextramer-negative fractions. This receptor was taken from a man in his late teens or twenties who received the YFV17D yellow fever vaccine. Specimen: PBMCs, collected before the yellow fever booster vaccination. The chain links TRBV20-1 with TRBJ2-3; TRBD2 might be the D gene, on 6 matching bases. This receptor has the CDR3 CSARDPTSYIPDTQYF. The DNA reads as follows: TGCAGTGCTAGAGATCCGACTAGTTATATCCCAGATACGCAGTATTTT.